This is a list of T cell receptor beta chains from one sample in a study of T cell responses to AZD1222 COVID-19 vaccine. Assay: immunoSEQ multiplex PCR; the TCRdb copy retains only in-frame clones and omits some. The profile covers some 140,000 clones, with 80% to 90% appearing a single time and 5.5% taken by the ten largest. The sample consisted of peripheral blood, taken on day 0 of MenACWY control vaccination. These receptors came from an adult in good health. Each CDR3 is given with its conserved first and last residue. D genes are given only for firm matches. Clone size, where shown, is once, few, many, or a class for clones that have expanded.

TRBJ1-5,TRBV24-1,.,.,CATSDPDQPQHF,TGTGCCACCAGTGATCCCGATCAGCCCCAGCATTTT
TRBJ1-1,TRBV18,.,TRBD1,CASSAYRGQRVGGTEAFF,TGTGCCAGCTCCGCGTACAGGGGACAGAGGGTTGGGGGCACTGAAGCTTTCTTT
TRBJ1-1,TRBV3-1/TRBV3-2,once,.,CASSFAHTEAFF,TGTGCCAGCAGCTTTGCGCACACTGAAGCTTTCTTT
TRBJ1-2,TRBV13,.,.,CASTLEGYGYTF,TGTGCCAGCACCCTGGAGGGCTATGGCTACACCTTC
TRBJ1-2,TRBV18,.,.,CASSPRTYGYTF,TGTGCCAGCTCACCAAGAACCTATGGCTACACCTTC
TRBJ2-5,TRBV5-6,.,.,CASSLIVGSGETQYF,TGTGCCAGCAGCTTGATTGTGGGGTCGGGGGAGACCCAGTACTTC
TRBJ1-5,TRBV24-1,.,.,CATSDASEGPYQPQHF,TGTGCCACCAGTGATGCAAGCGAGGGGCCCTATCAGCCCCAGCATTTT
TRBJ1-2,TRBV10-1,.,.,CASSSGLIYGYTF,TGCGCCAGCAGCTCAGGGCTGATCTATGGCTACACCTTC
TRBJ1-5,TRBV28,.,TRBD1,CASSLSGQGNQPQHF,TGTGCCAGCAGTTTAAGCGGACAGGGGAATCAGCCCCAGCATTTT
TRBJ1-1,TRBV4-1,once,.,CASSQDRALNTEAFF,TGCGCCAGCAGCCAAGACAGGGCGCTGAACACTGAAGCTTTCTTT
TRBJ2-3,TRBV3-1/TRBV3-2,.,.,CASSGTWAHTDTQYF,TGTGCCAGCAGCGGCACGTGGGCTCACACAGATACGCAGTATTTT
TRBJ1-4,TRBV27,.,.,CASSLAGQTNEKLFF,TGTGCCAGCAGTTTAGCTGGACAGACTAATGAAAAACTGTTTTTT
TRBJ1-3,TRBV5-1,.,.,CASSLAWQELDSGNTIYF,TGCGCCAGCAGCTTGGCCTGGCAGGAGTTGGACTCTGGAAACACCATATATTTT
TRBJ1-5,TRBV7-4,.,.,CASSPHVGLNQPQHF,TGTGCCAGCAGCCCCCATGTAGGGCTCAATCAGCCCCAGCATTTT
TRBJ1-6,TRBV5-5,once,.,CASSLHQQGAGSPLHF,TGTGCCAGCAGCCTCCACCAACAGGGTGCTGGTTCACCCCTCCACTTT
TRBJ1-2,TRBV6-1,.,.,CASSEGGGIYGYTF,TGTGCCAGCAGTGAAGGGGGCGGGATCTATGGCTACACCTTC
TRBJ2-1,TRBV3-1/TRBV3-2,.,TRBD2,CASSQEWGGNEQFF,TGTGCCAGCAGCCAAGAATGGGGAGGGAATGAGCAGTTCTTC
TRBJ1-3,TRBV28,.,.,CASMGGNTIYF,TGTGCCAGCATGGGGGGAAACACCATATATTTT
TRBJ1-1,TRBV13,.,.,CASSLRGSTEAFF,TGTGCCAGCAGTCTTAGGGGGTCCACTGAAGCTTTCTTT
TRBJ1-2,TRBV3-1/TRBV3-2,.,.,CASSQDKQTGRRSYTF,TGTGCCAGCAGCCAAGATAAGCAAACAGGGAGGAGGAGCTACACCTTC
TRBJ1-1,TRBV24-1,once,TRBD1,CATSAPGGLRAFF,TGTGCCACCAGTGCCCCAGGGGGGCTCAGGGCTTTCTTT
TRBJ2-1,TRBV4-1,.,TRBD2,CASTPGLGANEQFF,TGCGCCAGCACGCCGGGACTAGGGGCCAATGAGCAGTTCTTC
TRBJ1-1,TRBV5-6,.,.,CASSSAGEAFF,TGTGCCAGCAGCTCGGCGGGTGAAGCTTTCTTT
TRBJ1-2,TRBV3-1/TRBV3-2,.,TRBD1,CASSPYLQGQAHGYTF,TGTGCCAGCAGCCCCTACCTACAGGGACAGGCCCATGGCTACACCTTC
TRBJ1-1,TRBV5-6,.,.,CASSLRSGVGEAFF,TGTGCCAGCAGCTTGCGCTCCGGGGTGGGTGAAGCTTTCTTT
TRBJ2-2,TRBV7-3,.,.,CASSWGNGELFF,TGTGCCAGCAGCTGGGGGAACGGGGAGCTGTTTTTT
TRBJ1-5,TRBV7-2,.,TRBD1,CASSSDRVWQPQHF,TGTGCCAGCAGCTCAGACAGGGTGTGGCAGCCCCAGCATTTT
TRBJ1-1,TRBV7-9,few,.,CASSFLPGAEAFF,TGTGCCAGCAGCTTTCTACCCGGGGCCGAAGCTTTCTTT
TRBJ2-7,TRBV2,once,.,CASRAAGGDEQYF,TGTGCCAGCAGGGCGGCTGGAGGGGACGAGCAGTACTTC
TRBJ1-2,TRBV28,.,.,CASSFSLSSPDYGYTF,TGTGCCAGCAGTTTTTCTCTAAGTAGCCCCGACTATGGCTACACCTTC
TRBJ2-6,TRBV2,few,.,CASSFDRGPGANVLTF,TGTGCCAGCTCTTTCGACCGGGGCCCCGGGGCCAACGTCCTGACTTTC
TRBJ1-5,TRBV18,.,TRBD1,CASSPQGAGGNQPQHF,TGTGCCAGCTCACCTCAGGGGGCAGGAGGCAATCAGCCCCAGCATTTT
TRBJ2-7,TRBV4-2,once,TRBD2,CASSLQSGSSYEQYF,TGTGCCAGCAGCCTTCAAAGCGGGAGCTCCTACGAGCAGTACTTC
TRBJ1-6,TRBV5-1,.,.,CASSLDAGPNSPLHF,TGCGCCAGCAGCTTGGATGCCGGACCTAATTCACCCCTCCACTTT
TRBJ1-2,TRBV2,.,TRBD1,CASSGETGNGYTF,TGTGCCAGCAGTGGGGAGACAGGGAATGGCTACACCTTC
TRBJ2-4,TRBV27,.,.,CASSFSLQGLAKNIQYF,TGTGCCAGCAGTTTTTCCCTCCAGGGACTAGCCAAAAACATTCAGTACTTC
TRBJ1-2,TRBV24-1,.,.,CATSDARVGGLGYTF,TGTGCCACCAGTGATGCGAGGGTCGGGGGGCTTGGCTACACCTTC
TRBJ2-2,TRBV5-4,.,TRBD2,CASSSLAGGTTTGELFF,TGTGCCAGCAGCTCTCTAGCGGGAGGGACGACCACCGGGGAGCTGTTTTTT
TRBJ2-7,TRBV19,.,.,CASSISGYEQYF,TGTGCCAGTAGTATAAGCGGCTACGAGCAGTACTTC
TRBJ2-1,TRBV6-5,.,.,CATRFRQDEQFF,TGTGCCACCCGCTTTCGTCAGGACGAGCAGTTCTTC
TRBJ2-5,TRBV9,once,TRBD2,CASSGGGRMKTQYF,TGTGCCAGCAGCGGCGGGGGGCGGATGAAGACCCAGTACTTC
TRBJ1-2,TRBV5-8,.,TRBD1,CASSLAGRGNYGYTF,TGTGCCAGCAGCTTGGCCGGCAGGGGGAACTATGGCTACACCTTC
TRBJ1-5,TRBV6-1,.,.,CASSEAGINQPQHF,TGTGCCAGCAGTGAAGCAGGGATCAATCAGCCCCAGCATTTT
TRBJ2-3,TRBV5-8,.,.,CASSPRAKGTQYF,TGTGCCAGCAGCCCCCGGGCCAAGGGTACGCAGTATTTT
TRBJ1-4,TRBV5-1,few,TRBD1,CASSLRTGEEKLFF,TGCGCCAGCAGCCTAAGGACAGGGGAGGAAAAACTGTTTTTT
TRBJ1-1,TRBV5-1,.,TRBD1,CASSVGTANTEAFF,TGCGCCAGCAGCGTCGGGACAGCAAACACTGAAGCTTTCTTT
TRBJ1-6,TRBV14,.,.,CASSQGWDLNSPLHF,TGTGCCAGCAGCCAAGGGTGGGACCTTAATTCACCCCTCCACTTT
TRBJ1-1,TRBV4-1,.,.,CASSQDRRGRRGTEAFF,TGCGCCAGCAGCCAAGATCGTCGCGGCCGGAGGGGCACTGAAGCTTTCTTT
TRBJ1-4,TRBV11-3,.,.,CASSLDRGSDEKLFF,TGTGCCAGCAGCTTAGATCGGGGATCAGATGAAAAACTGTTTTTT
TRBJ2-5,TRBV5-1,.,TRBD2,CASSLGPSGAQETRYF,TGCGCCAGCAGCTTGGGGCCTAGCGGAGCTCAAGAGACCCGGTACTTC
TRBJ1-1,TRBV6-5,.,TRBD1,CASSYSGTAHTEAFF,TGTGCCAGCAGTTACTCAGGGACAGCCCACACTGAAGCTTTCTTT
TRBJ1-1,TRBV28,.,.,CASSLTGLAEAFF,TGTGCCAGCAGTTTAACAGGTTTAGCTGAAGCTTTCTTT
TRBJ2-2,TRBV19,.,TRBD1,CASREDRGGTGELFF,TGTGCCAGTAGGGAAGACAGGGGTGGCACCGGGGAGCTGTTTTTT
TRBJ1-6,TRBV6-4,.,TRBD1,CASQGDGNSPLHF,TGTGCCAGTCAGGGGGACGGGAATTCACCCCTCCACTTT
TRBJ2-7,TRBV2,.,.,CASRRAGYDREQYF,TGTGCCAGCAGGCGGGCCGGCTATGATCGGGAGCAGTACTTC
TRBJ2-1,TRBV4-1,.,.,CASSQGALGSFNEQFF,TGCGCCAGCAGCCAAGGAGCACTCGGAAGCTTCAATGAGCAGTTCTTC